Listed here are 7 T cell receptor beta chains from one sample, sequenced in a study of cytomegalovirus exposure and HLA in healthy donors. Only in-frame clones appear in the TCRdb table, and some are missing; sequencing was by immunoSEQ multiplex PCR. The table records about 250,000 clones, more than 75% of them present only once. Material: PBMCs. The receptors come from a man younger than 30 in good health and CMV-seropositive.

The chain links TRBV5-1 to TRBJ1-1; D not certain. Germline V gene sequence: CDR1 SGHRS, CDR2 YFSETQ. The CDR3 has 13 residues. V was shortened by 3 bases and J by 5 bases, with 11 bases between the two germline ends. In DNA form, the CDR3 reads TGCGCCAGCAGCTGGGGAGGGAGGACTGAAGCTTTCTTT. Its protein is CASSWGGRTEAFF.

The chain links TRBV5-4 to TRBJ2-2; 8 bases map to TRBD2. Germline assignment: CDR1 SGHNT and CDR2 YYREEE (reference sequence). Trimming took 4 bases from V and 0 from J; bases not matched to a gene: 8. There are 17 residues in the CDR3. The CDR3 protein is CASSPDLAGANTGELFF. Here the CDR3 DNA reads TGTGCCAGCAGCCCTGACCTAGCGGGTGCGAACACCGGGGAGCTGTTTTTT. The entire variable domain, with the rest obtained from reference TRBV5-4 and TRBJ2-2, is as follows: ETGVTQSPTHLIKTRGQQVTLRCSSQSGHNTVSWYQQALGQGPQFIFQYYREEENGRGNFPPRFSGLQFPNYSSELNVNALELDDSALYLCASSPDLAGANTGELFFGEGSRLTVL.

V is TRBV28 and J is TRBJ2-2, with D unresolved. Trimming cost V 2 bases and J 7 bases, with 5 bases left between them. The germline CDR1 and CDR2 sequences are MDHEN and SYDVKM. The CDR3 totals 12 residues. CDR3 sequence reads: CASSLTGGELFF. CDR3 in DNA: TGTGCCAGCAGTTTAACCGGCGGGGAGCTGTTTTTT.

The chain links TRBV5-6 to TRBJ1-2; no clear D. Germline V gives CDR1 SGHDT, CDR2 YYEEEE. Trimming removed 2 bases from V and 8 bases from J, with 13 bases in between. CDR3 length: 13 residues. The CDR3 is CASSFSSAGGYTF. CDR3 nucleotides: TGTGCCAGCAGCTTCTCGTCCGCTGGGGGCTACACCTTC.

The V and J genes are TRBV30 and TRBJ2-3; 7 bases are a match to TRBD2. Trimming removed 5 bases from V and 5 bases from J; junction bases left unmatched: 10. Germline loops: CDR1 GTSNPN, CDR2 SVGIG (reference sequence). CDR3 size: 14 residues. CDR3 in DNA: TGTGCCTGGCGGCTAGCGGCCACTCGAGATACGCAGTATTTT. This gives the protein CAWRLAATRDTQYF.

The chain is built from TRBV5-8 and TRBJ2-7; D remains unclear. This CDR3 comprises 10 residues. V was shortened by 1 base and J by 4 bases, with 0 bases between the two germline ends. Per the germline V gene, CDR1 is SGHTS and CDR2 is YDEGEE. The DNA of the CDR3 is TGTGCCAGCAGCTTGTACGAGCAGTACTTC. This codes for CASSLYEQYF.

The V gene is TRBV6-5, the J gene TRBJ1-2; 9 bases are shared with TRBD1. This CDR3 region has 15 residues. Germline CDR1 reads MNHEY; CDR2 reads SVGAGI. J lost 5 bases, V lost 6 bases, and 10 bases had no gene match. CDR3 residues: CASRGVGTGSYGYTF. CDR3 DNA: TGTGCCAGCAGAGGGGTCGGGACAGGGTCTTATGGCTACACCTTC.